This T cell receptor beta chain is drawn from a study of blood T cell repertoires in COVID-19 (dated by TCRdb to about 2020). Concerning the study at large: Collaborator samples came from the United States, Italy and Spain and covered acute and convalescent phases of COVID-19. The prospective study material was composed of cDNA or gDNA derived from T cells, B-cell-depleted T cells, or PBMCs. Deeply sampled blood TCRbeta repertoires from subjects exposed to, actively infected with, or recovered from COVID-19 were included in the dataset. A freely available public database, intended as a resource for researchers studying the immune response to SARS-CoV-2, is where the repertoires were released. The samples were drawn from two sources: the first 160 participants of the ongoing ImmuneRACE study, and fewer than 1,500 subjects contributed by 6 global collaborators. Sample metadata almost always included a de-identified subject ID, COVID-19 status, age in years and sex. Where HLA class I and class II types were available, the types were taken from metadata supplied by the sample provider, not from assay-based typing. Results the study describes overall, beyond this receptor: How much clinical and demographic metadata was included differed by source and by participant, and the metadata was provided uncurated.

The immunoSEQ Assay, a bias-controlled multiplex PCR, was used to amplify TCRbeta CDR3 regions from genomic DNA. The authors' analysis ran thus. The number of nucleated cells in each sample was estimated from the amplification of reference gene primers within the assay. To quantify the absolute abundance of each unique TCRbeta CDR3 rearrangement, sequence reads were collapsed and filtered. For each sample, productive Simpson clonality was calculated as the square root of Simpson's diversity index over productive rearrangements. Entries here come from immuneACCESS through TCRdb and include only in-frame sequences with V and J called. Some clones fail to appear in such tables; in the studies checked, an unresolved V gene covers under half of the shortfall, and the cause of the remainder is unknown. V and J calls and clone size come straight from that table; D and trimming were deduced from the DNA. The sample includes about 110,000 clones, with about four fifths observed a single time. Just over 4% of the sample is in the top ten clones.

V has 6 bases trimmed and J has 0 bases trimmed; junction bases matching no gene number 9. The CDR3 covers 16 residues, taking in both the cysteine and the phenylalanine. The entry retains the CDR3 DNA only, 48 bases that are in frame from base 1. Via the germline V gene (reference sequence), CDR1 is LGHDT and CDR2 YNNKEL. Of note for this clone: The clone's antigen remains unknown. The sample holds no much larger clone one base away, and base qualities are not on file.

Collaborating institutions collected whole blood in K2EDTA tubes following their own protocols. For TCRbeta analysis, collaborators shipped samples as frozen whole blood, isolated PBMCs, or DNA extracted from either of those sample types. The receptor was isolated from a woman aged 70-85 years with acute or convalescent COVID-19. The rearranged segments are TRBV3-1 (or the pseudogene TRBV3-2) and TRBJ2-3, and 7 bases in between align with TRBD2. Sequencing was carried out using peripheral blood. At the DNA level, the sequence is TGTGCCAGCAGTCTACGACTAGCCACTAGCACAGATACGCAGTATTTT. Its coded protein is CASSLRLATSTDTQYF.